This entry concerns a single T cell receptor (beta chain). Its antigen is not identified. These data belong to a study of early T cells in non-severe SARS-CoV-2 infection. Study details: It was bulk RNA from unsorted whole blood that was sequenced, and the chains were unpaired. Study-wide findings and caveats: CD4 and private specificities were missed by VDJdb matching, which favored anti-spike CD8 responses.

Trimming took off 5 bases at V and 1 base at J, with 9 bases between the two ends. Germline V gene sequence: CDR1 DFQATT, CDR2 SNEGSKA (reference sequence). This CDR3 has 13 amino acids. Unique molecular identifiers (one per individual cDNA molecule) were attached. MiXCR was run by TCRdb on the 5' RACE reads, yielding one entry per CDR3 protein. The sample lists 98,000 or so distinct CDR3 sequences, 9.5% to 15% occurring once. The sequence was collected from an adult who was a healthcare worker with PCR-confirmed SARS-CoV-2 infection or an uninfected control (not recorded which). The V call is TRBV20-1, the J call TRBJ1-5; tentatively, D is TRBD1 (6 bases). The material was whole blood, obtained at baseline. The DNA for the CDR3 is TGCAGTGCTCCTAGGGGGAGCAATCAGCCCCAGCATTTT. Its translation is CSAPRGSNQPQHF.